This T cell receptor (beta chain) was obtained from a study of T cell responses to AZD1222 COVID-19 vaccine. Sequencing was performed with immunoSEQ multiplex PCR; in TCRdb, only in-frame clones are kept and a portion is missing. The data contain about 150,000 clones, about 92% of them singletons. V was cut by 0 bases and J by 2 bases, with 7 bases left in between. The length of the CDR3 is 15 residues. CDR1 is KGHSH, CDR2 LQKENI, per germline. General study results and limits: Clonal diversity was possibly underestimated; the donors were predominantly white British and more often female.

Comments on this clone: What it recognizes is unknown.

The sequencing used peripheral blood, collected on day 0 of AZD1222 vaccination. The chain employs TRBV18 and TRBJ1-4; no clear D. The sequence was obtained from an adult in good health. The CDR3 DNA reads as TGTGCCAGCTCACCACCGGAGGTTACTAATGAAAAACTGTTTTTT. Residues: CASSPPEVTNEKLFF.